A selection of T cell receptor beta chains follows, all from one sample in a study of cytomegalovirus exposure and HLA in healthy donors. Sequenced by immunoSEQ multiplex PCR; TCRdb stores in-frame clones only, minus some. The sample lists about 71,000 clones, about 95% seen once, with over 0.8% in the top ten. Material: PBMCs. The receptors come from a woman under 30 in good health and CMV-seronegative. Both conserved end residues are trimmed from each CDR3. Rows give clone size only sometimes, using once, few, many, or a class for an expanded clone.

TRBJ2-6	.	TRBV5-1	ASSLAFAGANVLT
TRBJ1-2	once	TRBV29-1	SVAWPDVYGYT
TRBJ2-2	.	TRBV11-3	ASSVGSGELF
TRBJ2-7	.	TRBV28	ASSFLEGEDEQY
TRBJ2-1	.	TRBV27	ASSLSLAISEQF
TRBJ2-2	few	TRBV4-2	ASSQDASGESGELF
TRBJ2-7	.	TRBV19	ASSIGESGDEQY
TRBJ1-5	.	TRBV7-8	ASSPTRGTSNQPQH
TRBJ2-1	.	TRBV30	AWTNIPSGTYNEQF
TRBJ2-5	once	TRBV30	AWSLRTRGTQY
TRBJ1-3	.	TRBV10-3	AIRQDVASGNTIY
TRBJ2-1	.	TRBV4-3	ASSQEGGSNEQF
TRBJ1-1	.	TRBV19	ASSILWTRETEAF
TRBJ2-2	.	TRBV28	ASADDLDTGELF
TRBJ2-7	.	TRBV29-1	SVEGQSEQY
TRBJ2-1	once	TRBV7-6	ASSVDRYNEQF
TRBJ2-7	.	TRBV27	ASSLTSYRDYEQY
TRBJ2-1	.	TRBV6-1	ASSEGQGLVEQF
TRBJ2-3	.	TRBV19	ASSWEARATDTQY
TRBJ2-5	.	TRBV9	ASSASGGASETQY
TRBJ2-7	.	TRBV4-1	ASSPGLAYEQY
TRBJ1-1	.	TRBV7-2	ASSQDRVNTEAF
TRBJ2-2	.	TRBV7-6	ASSLALGSPNTGELF
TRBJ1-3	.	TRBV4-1	ASSQDTVTGNTIY
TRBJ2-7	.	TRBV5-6	ASSIRGSYEQY
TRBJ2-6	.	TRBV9	ASSAQVDGPGLSGANVLT
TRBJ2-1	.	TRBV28	ASTVAGGSYNEQF
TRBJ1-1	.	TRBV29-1	SVGQGATEAF
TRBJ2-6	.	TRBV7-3	ASSQSEWGNSGANVLT
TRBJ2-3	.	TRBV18	ASSPGPTTDTQY
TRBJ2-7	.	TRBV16	ASSQMGTSTYEQY
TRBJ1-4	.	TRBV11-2	ASSSTGQINEKLF
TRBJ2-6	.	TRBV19	ASSASSGANVLT
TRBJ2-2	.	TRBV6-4	ASSDVAGGDTGELF
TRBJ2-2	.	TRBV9	ASSMGLAETGELF
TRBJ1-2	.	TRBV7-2	ASSLARTGGYGYT
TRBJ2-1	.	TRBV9	ASSPTGQGLFNEQF
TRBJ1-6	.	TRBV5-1	ASSLTGVPPLH
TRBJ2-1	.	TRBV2	ASHREFNNEQF
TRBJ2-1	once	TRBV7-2	ASSPSAVPSLEQF
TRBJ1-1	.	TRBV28	ASSFLTGLNTEAF
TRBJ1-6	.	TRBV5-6	ASISLLDGAAPLH
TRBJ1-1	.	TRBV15	ATSRERGRRTEAF
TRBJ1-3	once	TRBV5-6	ASSPGQNSGNTIY
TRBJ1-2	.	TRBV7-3	ASSSLAGDGYT
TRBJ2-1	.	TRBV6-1	ASSETPASGRWNEQF
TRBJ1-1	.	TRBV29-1	SGTTGANTEAF
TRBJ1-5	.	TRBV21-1	ASSKSGQGHQPQH
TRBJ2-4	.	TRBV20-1	SAPRENIQY
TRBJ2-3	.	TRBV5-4	ASSLPPADTQY
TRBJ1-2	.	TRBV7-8	ASSVSEVT